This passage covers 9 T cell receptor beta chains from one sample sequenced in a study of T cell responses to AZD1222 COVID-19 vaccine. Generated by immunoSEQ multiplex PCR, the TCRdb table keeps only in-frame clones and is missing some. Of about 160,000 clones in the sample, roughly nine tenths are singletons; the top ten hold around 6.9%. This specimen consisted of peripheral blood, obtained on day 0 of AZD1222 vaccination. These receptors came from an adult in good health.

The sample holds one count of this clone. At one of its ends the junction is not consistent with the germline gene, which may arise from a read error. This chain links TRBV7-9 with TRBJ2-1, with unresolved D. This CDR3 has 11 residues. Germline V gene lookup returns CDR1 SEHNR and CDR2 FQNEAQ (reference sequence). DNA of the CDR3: TGTGCCAGCAGCTTACTCGGTGTCGAGCTCTTC. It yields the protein CASSLLGVELF. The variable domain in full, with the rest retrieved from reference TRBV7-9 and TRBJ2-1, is DTGVSQNPRHKITKRGQNVTFRCDPISEHNRLYWYRQTLGQGPEFLTYFQNEAQLEKSRLLSDRFSAERPKGSFSTLEIQRTEQGDSAMYLCASSLLGVELFGPGTRLTVL.

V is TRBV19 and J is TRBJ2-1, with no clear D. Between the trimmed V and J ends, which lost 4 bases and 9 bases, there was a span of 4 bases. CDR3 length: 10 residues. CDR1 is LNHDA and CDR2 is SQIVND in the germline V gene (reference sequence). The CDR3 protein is CASSKGEQFF. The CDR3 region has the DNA TGTGCCAGTAGTAAGGGTGAGCAGTTCTTC.

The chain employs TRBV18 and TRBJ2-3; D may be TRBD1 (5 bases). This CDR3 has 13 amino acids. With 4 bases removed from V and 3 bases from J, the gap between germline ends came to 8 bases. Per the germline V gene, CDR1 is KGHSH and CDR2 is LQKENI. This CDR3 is CASSRRQTDTQYF. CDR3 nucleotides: TGTGCCAGCTCACGCCGACAGACAGATACGCAGTATTTT.

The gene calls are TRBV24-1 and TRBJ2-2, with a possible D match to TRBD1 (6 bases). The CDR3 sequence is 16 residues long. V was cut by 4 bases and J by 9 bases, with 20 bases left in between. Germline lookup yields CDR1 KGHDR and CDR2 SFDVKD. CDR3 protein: CATSEPPGQGDWELFF. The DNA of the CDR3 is TGTGCCACCAGTGAGCCACCGGGACAAGGTGATTGGGAGCTGTTTTTT.

In DNA, the CDR3 is TGTGCCAGCAGCGGGGACAGGGGAGGCAATTCACCCCTCCACTTT. Its protein product is CASSGDRGGNSPLHF. The chain links TRBV2 to TRBJ1-6; the match to TRBD1 covers 10 bases. V gave up 6 bases and J gave up 7 bases; unmatched junction bases: 6. Per germline, CDR1 SNHLY and CDR2 FYNNEI. The CDR3 consists of 15 residues.

The CDR3 protein is CASSLVLYKTYEQYF. DNA of the CDR3: TGTGCCAGCAGCTTGGTGTTGTACAAAACCTACGAGCAGTACTTC. The chain links TRBV5-8 to TRBJ2-7; D is uncertain. Trimming removed 0 bases from V and 2 bases from J, with 12 bases in between. The CDR3 is made up of 15 amino acids. The germline gives CDR1 SGHTS, CDR2 YDEGEE.

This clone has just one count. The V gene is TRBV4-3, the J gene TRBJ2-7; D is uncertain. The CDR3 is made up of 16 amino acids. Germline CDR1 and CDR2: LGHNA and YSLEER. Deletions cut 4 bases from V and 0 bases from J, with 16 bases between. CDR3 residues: CASSLAKPLSSYEQYF. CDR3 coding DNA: TGCGCCAGCAGCCTCGCTAAGCCACTAAGCTCCTACGAGCAGTACTTC.

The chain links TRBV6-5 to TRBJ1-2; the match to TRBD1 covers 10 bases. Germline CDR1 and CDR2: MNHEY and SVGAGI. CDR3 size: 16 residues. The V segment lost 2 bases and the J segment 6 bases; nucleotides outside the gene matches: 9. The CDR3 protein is CASSYGPRQGANGYTF. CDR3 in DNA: TGTGCCAGCAGTTACGGCCCGAGACAGGGGGCGAATGGCTACACCTTC.

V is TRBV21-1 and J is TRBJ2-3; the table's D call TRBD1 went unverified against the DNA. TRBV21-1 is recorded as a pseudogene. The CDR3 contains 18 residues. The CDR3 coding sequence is TGTGCCAGAGAACCTTTCCCTGAGACAGGGCCTAGCACAGATACGCAGTATTTT. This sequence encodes CAREPFPETGPSTDTQYF.